A selection of T cell receptor beta chains follows, all from one sample in a study of identical twins. TCRdb independently ran MiXCR on the 5' RACE reads; one entry per CDR3 protein. This table has over 550,000 distinct CDR3 sequences, roughly 6.6% appearing once. The same data also went into a second study, on yellow fever vaccine responses in identical twins.

The sequenced sample was PBMCs. Receptors originate from a woman aged 18-35 years in good health. Each CDR3 is given with its conserved first and last residue. D genes are given only for firm matches. Expanded clones are given a class, and other clones once, few, many or no size at all.

>TRBJ2-3|-|TRBV12-3/TRBV12-4|few
CASSFPVATSTDTQYF
TGTGCCAGCAGTTTCCCCGTAGCGACTAGCACAGATACGCAGTATTTT
>TRBJ2-1|-|TRBV28|-
CASCLDGSYNEQFF
TGTGCCAGCTGTCTGGACGGATCCTACAATGAGCAGTTCTTC
>TRBJ2-5|TRBD1|TRBV12-3/TRBV12-4|many
CASSQGQGRETQYF
TGTGCCAGCAGCCAAGGACAGGGTAGAGAGACCCAGTACTTC
>TRBJ1-1|-|TRBV7-9|many
CASDLEAFF
TGTGCCAGCGACCTTGAAGCTTTCTTT
>TRBJ1-2|-|TRBV12-3/TRBV12-4|few
CASSLIRGGQNLAHRGKNFGYTF
TGTGCCAGCAGTTTAATACGGGGAGGCCAAAACCTTGCTCACCGCGGCAAAAACTTTGGCTACACCTTC
>TRBJ2-1|-|TRBV13|-
CASSRQLASSYNEQFF
TGTGCCAGCAGCCGACAACTAGCCTCCTCCTACAATGAGCAGTTCTTC
>TRBJ1-5|-|TRBV7-2|-
CASSLALGGPQHF
TGTGCCAGCAGCTTAGCGCTTGGAGGGCCCCAGCATTTT
>TRBJ2-3|TRBD2|TRBV12-3/TRBV12-4|many
CASRLAGSTDTQYF
TGTGCCAGCCGTCTAGCGGGGTCCACAGATACGCAGTATTTT
>TRBJ2-5|-|TRBV3-1|few
CASSQAGGGGLQETQYF
TGTGCCAGCAGCCAAGCTGGAGGTGGGGGCTTACAAGAGACCCAGTACTTC
>TRBJ2-1|-|TRBV7-6|few
CASSSTSYNEQFF
TGTGCCAGCAGCTCAACTAGCTACAATGAGCAGTTCTTC
>TRBJ2-4|TRBD1|TRBV10-2|many
CASSTGALAKNIQYF
TGCGCCAGCAGTACAGGGGCCCTGGCCAAAAACATTCAGTACTTC
>TRBJ2-1|-|TRBV4-1|-
CASSQEDCGRNEQFF
TGCGCCAGCAGCCAAGAGGACTGCGGACGAAATGAGCAGTTCTTC
>TRBJ2-2|TRBD2|TRBV5-6|few
CASSLTTSGWNTGELFF
TGTGCCAGCAGCCTGACGACTAGCGGGTGGAACACCGGGGAGCTGTTTTTT
>TRBJ2-7|-|TRBV28|many
CASTPARGNHEQYF
TGTGCCAGCACCCCGGCCAGGGGTAACCACGAGCAGTACTTC
>TRBJ1-1|TRBD1|TRBV10-3|few
CAISEFLAGTDNTEAFF
TGTGCCATCAGTGAGTTCTTAGCCGGGACAGACAACACTGAAGCTTTCTTT
>TRBJ2-1|TRBD2|TRBV7-3|few
CASSPQGGEGYNEQFF
TGTGCCAGCAGCCCGCAGGGAGGGGAAGGATACAATGAGCAGTTCTTC
>TRBJ1-5|-|TRBV20-1|many
CSARESGRAGNQPQHF
TGCAGTGCTAGAGAGTCTGGCAGGGCCGGCAATCAGCCCCAGCATTTT
>TRBJ1-1|-|TRBV29-1|many
CSVEGRTPVNTEAFF
TGCAGCGTTGAAGGAAGAACGCCAGTGAACACTGAAGCTTTCTTT
>TRBJ2-3|TRBD2|TRBV12-3/TRBV12-4|-
CASIPPPGLSTDTQYF
TGTGCCAGCATTCCCCCCCCGGGACTAAGCACAGATACGCAGTATTTT
>TRBJ2-1|-|TRBV7-9|-
CASSLDGPRKEQFF
TGTGCCAGCAGCTTAGACGGACCACGAAAGGAGCAGTTCTTC